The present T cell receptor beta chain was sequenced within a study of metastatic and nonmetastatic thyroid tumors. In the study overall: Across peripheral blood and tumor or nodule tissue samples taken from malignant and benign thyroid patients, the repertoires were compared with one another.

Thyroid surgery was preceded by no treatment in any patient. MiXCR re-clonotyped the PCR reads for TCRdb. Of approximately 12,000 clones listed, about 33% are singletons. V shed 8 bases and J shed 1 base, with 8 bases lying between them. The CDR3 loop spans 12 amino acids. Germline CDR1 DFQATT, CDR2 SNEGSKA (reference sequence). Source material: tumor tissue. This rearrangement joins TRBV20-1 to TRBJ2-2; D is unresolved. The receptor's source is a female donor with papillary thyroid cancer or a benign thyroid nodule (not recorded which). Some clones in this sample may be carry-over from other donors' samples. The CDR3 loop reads CSSSVNTGELFF. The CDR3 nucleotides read TGCAGTTCATCCGTGAACACCGGGGAGCTGTTTTTT.